This entry features one T cell receptor beta chain sequence. This sample was taken from a study of blood T cell repertoires in COVID-19. About the study: Acute-phase and convalescent COVID-19 samples originated in the United States, Italy and Spain.

Libraries were prepared by immunoSEQ multiplex PCR; TCRdb keeps only in-frame clonotypes and omits some of them. The sample includes 310,000 or so clones, around 86% seen only once; the top ten take 1%. The CDR3 covers 14 residues. V lost 3 bases, J lost 3 bases, and 5 bases stayed unmatched. The germline gives CDR1 MNHNS, CDR2 SASEGT. The sequenced material came from peripheral blood. The sequence derives from a man aged 45-60 years with active or convalescent COVID-19. This chain connects TRBV6-1 to TRBJ2-7; the match to TRBD1 covers 7 bases. CDR3 protein: CASSDPGQFYEQYF. DNA for the CDR3: TGTGCCAGCAGTGACCCGGGACAGTTCTACGAGCAGTACTTC.